A single T cell receptor beta chain is shown here with its context. What it binds is unknown. The sample comes from a study of cytomegalovirus exposure and HLA in healthy donors. Study-wide points: Upon later analysis, TCR association rates were observed to vary by HLA locus, being highest for DRB1 and lowest for HLA-C. Reports credit the classifier with highly specific, highly sensitive diagnosis of cytomegalovirus status. Later analysis suggested links between common viral pathogens and several top significant clusters. The study reported that TCR beta sequences accurately predicted HLA-A and HLA-B alleles in most subjects.

PCR primers comprised 60 Vbeta and 13 Jbeta primers. Clones were read by immunoSEQ multiplex PCR, and TCRdb kept only the in-frame ones, dropping some. This table holds tens of thousands of clones, more than 70% found once. Germline CDR1 MNHEY, CDR2 SMNVEV (reference sequence). The V end was cut by 6 bases, the J end by 4 bases, with 16 bases between. The CDR3 spans 14 residues. The sequenced sample consisted of PBMCs. The receptor was derived from a man aged 45-65 years in good health and CMV-seropositive. The chain combines TRBV27 with TRBJ2-7; tentative D call: TRBD1 (6 bases). This CDR3 is CASSKRTELYEQYF. The DNA of the CDR3 is TGTGCCAGCAGCAAACGGACAGAGTTGTACGAGCAGTACTTC.